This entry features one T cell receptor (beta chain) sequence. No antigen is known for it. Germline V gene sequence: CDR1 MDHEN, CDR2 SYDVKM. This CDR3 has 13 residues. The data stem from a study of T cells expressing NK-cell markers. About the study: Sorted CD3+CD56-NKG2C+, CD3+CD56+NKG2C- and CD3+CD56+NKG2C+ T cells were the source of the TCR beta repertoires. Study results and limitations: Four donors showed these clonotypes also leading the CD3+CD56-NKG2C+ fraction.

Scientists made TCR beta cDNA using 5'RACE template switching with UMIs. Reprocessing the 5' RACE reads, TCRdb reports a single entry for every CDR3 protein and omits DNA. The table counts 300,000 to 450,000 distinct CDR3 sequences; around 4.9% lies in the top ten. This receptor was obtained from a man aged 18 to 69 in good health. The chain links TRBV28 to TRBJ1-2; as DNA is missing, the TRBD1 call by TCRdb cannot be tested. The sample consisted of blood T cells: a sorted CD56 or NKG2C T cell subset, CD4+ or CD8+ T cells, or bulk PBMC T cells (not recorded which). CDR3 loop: CASSLQGFLGYTF.